The 19 T cell receptor beta chains in this list originate from one sample, sequenced in a study of beta chain features in type 1 diabetes. These receptors' antigens are unknown. General study results and limits: There was a moderate but significant shortening of TCRB CDR3s in all four CD4+ subsets of Type 1 diabetes patients.

The whole isolated RNA underwent reverse transcription, so sequencing captured expressed TCRB transcripts. Using immunoSEQ multiplex PCR, the repertoire was profiled, and TCRdb retains in-frame clones only, with some absent. The table shows nearly 700,000 clones, with around 15% occurring only once. Sequencing input: naive CD4+ T cells from blood. These receptors were taken from a young man with type 1 diabetes.

The J gene is TRBJ2-4, the V gene TRBV11-3, with a possible D match to TRBD1 (6 bases). Deletions cut 4 bases from V and 8 bases from J, with 18 bases between. The CDR3 totals 15 residues. CDR1 and CDR2 from the germline V gene are SGHNT and YENEEA. CDR3 coding DNA: TGTGCCAGCAGCTCATCAGGACAGCCCCCTGACATTCAGTACTTC. The encoded protein is CASSSSGQPPDIQYF.

This clone was counted between two and nine times. The rearrangement uses TRBV13 and TRBJ2-2; no definite D call. In germline, CDR1 is PRHDT, CDR2 FYEKMQ (reference sequence). Between the trimmed V and J ends, which lost 3 bases and 1 base, there was a span of 9 bases. The CDR3 runs to 15 residues. The CDR3 region is CASSLQPWNTGELFF. The CDR3 DNA reads TGTGCCAGCAGCTTGCAGCCTTGGAACACCGGGGAGCTGTTTTTT.

This clone was seen more than once but under ten times. The sample has other DNA sequences that encode this CDR3 too. V and J are TRBV18 and TRBJ1-2; 8 positions agree with TRBD1. J lost 3 bases, V lost 6 bases, and 6 bases had no gene match. The length of the CDR3 is 14 residues. The germline V gene encodes CDR1 KGHSH and CDR2 LQKENI. CDR3 sequence: CASSPGGQDYGYTF. The CDR3 DNA sequence: TGTGCCAGCTCGCCAGGGGGACAGGACTATGGCTACACCTTC.

This clone was found a few times. Other DNA sequences in this specimen translate into the identical CDR3. V is TRBV5-1 and J is TRBJ2-5; perhaps TRBD1 as D (6 bases). Germline V gene sequence: CDR1 SGHRS, CDR2 YFSETQ. The CDR3 has 13 amino acids. Trimming took off 4 bases at V and 2 bases at J, with 9 bases between the two ends. The DNA for the CDR3 is TGCGCCAGCAGCCGAGGACAGCAAGAGACCCAGTACTTC. This sequence encodes CASSRGQQETQYF.

This clone has more than one count but fewer than ten. The chain links TRBV25-1 to TRBJ1-1, with D maybe TRBD1 (6 bases). Germline V lookup: CDR1 MGHDK, CDR2 SYGVNS. The CDR3 runs 16 residues. Trimming removed 4 bases at V and 0 bases at J, with 15 bases between. CDR3 sequence reads: CASSGAGEGLNTEAFF. The CDR3 DNA reads TGTGCCAGCAGTGGGGCAGGGGAGGGGCTGAACACTGAAGCTTTCTTT.

The chain links TRBV29-1 to TRBJ1-1; D remains ambiguous. Per germline, CDR1 SQVTM and CDR2 ANQGSEA. V lost 0 bases to trimming and J lost 5 bases, with 10 bases between them. The CDR3 runs 13 residues. The CDR3 DNA reads TGCAGCGTTGAAGATCACGGCAGGACTGAAGCTTTCTTT. It yields the protein CSVEDHGRTEAFF.

For this clone: The sample has other DNA sequences that encode this CDR3 too. The rearrangement joins TRBV6-5 to TRBJ1-2, with TRBD1 matching over 8 bases. Germline V CDR1 and CDR2: MNHEY, SVGAGI. The V segment lost 6 bases and the J segment 2 bases; nucleotides outside the gene matches: 2. The CDR3 extends over 13 amino acids. The CDR3 region is CASSRTGNYGYTF. Written as DNA, the CDR3 is TGTGCCAGCAGCCGGACAGGGAACTATGGCTACACCTTC.

The table lists this clone with a few counts. This chain connects TRBV10-3 to TRBJ2-1; D ambiguous. The CDR3 contains 12 residues. Trimming stripped 2 bases from V and 8 bases from J, with 7 bases between. Looked up from germline, CDR1 is ENHRY and CDR2 is SYGVKD. The CDR3 reads CAISEDMDEQFF. Written as DNA, the CDR3 is TGTGCCATCAGTGAGGATATGGATGAGCAGTTCTTC.

There are a few counts of this clone. The chain links TRBV5-8 to TRBJ2-3, with 7 bases that match TRBD1. The CDR3 is 14 residues long. Germline-derived CDR1 and CDR2 are SGHTS and YDEGEE. V lost 4 bases to trimming and J lost 2 bases; unmatched junction nucleotides: 4. The CDR3 bases are TGTGCCAGCAGCCCAGGGACAGCCACAGATACGCAGTATTTT. Translation: CASSPGTATDTQYF.

This clone was counted only a few times. The gene calls are TRBV18 and TRBJ2-5; D gene ambiguous. Germline V lookup: CDR1 KGHSH, CDR2 LQKENI. The CDR3 spans 13 residues. V was cut by 3 bases and J by 2 bases, with 7 bases left in between. The CDR3 nucleotides are TGTGCCAGCTCACCTGCCGCACAAGAGACCCAGTACTTC. Its protein product is CASSPAAQETQYF.

This clone was counted a few times. The chain couples TRBV30 to TRBJ1-1, with a tentative D call TRBD1 (5 bases). Germline CDR1 reads GTSNPN; CDR2 reads SVGIG (reference sequence). The germline V and J ends were trimmed by 0 bases and 6 bases, with 14 bases remaining between them. The CDR3 is 14 amino acids. Here the CDR3 reads CAWSVSRTSAEAFF. CDR3 in DNA: TGTGCCTGGAGTGTATCCCGGACAAGCGCTGAAGCTTTCTTT.

This clone was seen only a few times. The chain carries TRBV6-6 and TRBJ1-5; D is uncertain. Germline CDR1 reads MNHNY; CDR2 reads SVGAGI (reference sequence). The CDR3 runs to 12 residues. V was clipped by 10 bases and J by 2 bases, with 9 bases between them. The CDR3, as DNA: TGTGCCACCCTACGGGGCAATCAGCCCCAGCATTTT. Translated: CATLRGNQPQHF.

The rearrangement links TRBV2 to TRBJ1-2, with D unclear. Per the germline V gene, CDR1 is SNHLY and CDR2 is FYNNEI. The CDR3 runs 12 residues. V was shortened by 5 bases and J by 4 bases, with 8 bases between the two germline ends. CDR3 DNA sequence: TGTGCCAGCAGTCCACAGAGCTATGGCTACACCTTC. Encoded protein: CASSPQSYGYTF.

This sequence joins TRBV10-3 and TRBJ1-3; D is perhaps TRBD1 (5 bases). The CDR3 sequence is 15 residues long. With 3 bases removed from V and 2 bases from J, the gap between germline ends came to 11 bases. Germline V gene data show CDR1 as ENHRY and CDR2 as SYGVKD. CDR3 bases: TGTGCCATCAGTGAAATTCTGGGGGCTGGAAACACCATATATTTT. As protein: CAISEILGAGNTIYF.

This clone was seen a few times. The chain employs TRBV29-1 and TRBJ2-5, with TRBD1 matching 8 bases. The last part of the DNA fits TRBJ2-7 better; the J call may be wrong. Germline V gives CDR1 SQVTM, CDR2 ANQGSEA. The CDR3 consists of 11 residues. Here the CDR3 reads CSTGQGNEQYF. As DNA, the CDR3 is TGCAGCACCGGACAGGGTAACGAGCAGTACTTC.

This clone has only a few counts. V gene TRBV30 combines with J gene TRBJ1-4; D is unclear. V gave up 3 bases and J gave up 11 bases, with 10 bases separating them. CDR1 is GTSNPN and CDR2 is SVGIG in the germline V gene (reference sequence). The CDR3 spans 11 residues. CDR3 coding DNA: TGTGCCTGGAGGGACGGCCATAAACTGTTTTTT. Amino acid sequence: CAWRDGHKLFF.

This clone has a handful of counts. The chain links TRBV7-9 to TRBJ2-2; maybe TRBD2 (5 bases). The CDR3 has 15 amino acids. Germline V CDR1 and CDR2: SEHNR, FQNEAQ (reference sequence). The CDR3 DNA follows: TGTGCGGCGGAGGCTGCCCGGTGGAACACCGGGGAGCTGTTTTTT. This encodes CAAEAARWNTGELFF. The full variable domain, completed using reference TRBV7-9 and TRBJ2-2, is DTGVSQNPRHKITKRGQNVTFRCDPISEHNRLYWYRQTLGQGPEFLTYFQNEAQLEKSRLLSDRFSAERPKGSFSTLEIQRTEQGDSAMYLCAAEAARWNTGELFFGEGSRLTVL.

This clone turned up a few times. The chain links TRBV7-3 to TRBJ2-2, with 7 bases matching TRBD1. The length of the CDR3 is 14 residues. The V and J ends lost 5 bases and 5 bases, in that order; junction bases with no gene match: 5. Germline V CDR1 and CDR2: SGHTA, FQGTGA. This CDR3 reads CASSALQGTGELFF. CDR3 in DNA: TGTGCCAGCAGCGCCCTACAGGGGACCGGGGAGCTGTTTTTT.

The rearrangement links TRBV9 to TRBJ1-4; 7 bases fit TRBD1. V was pared by 7 bases and J by 2 bases, with 5 bases of the junction left unmatched. The CDR3 contains 14 residues. Germline lookup yields CDR1 SGDLS and CDR2 YYNGEE. The CDR3, as DNA: TGTGCCAGCGGGTTGACAGGGACTAATGAAAAACTGTTTTTT. Translating gives CASGLTGTNEKLFF.